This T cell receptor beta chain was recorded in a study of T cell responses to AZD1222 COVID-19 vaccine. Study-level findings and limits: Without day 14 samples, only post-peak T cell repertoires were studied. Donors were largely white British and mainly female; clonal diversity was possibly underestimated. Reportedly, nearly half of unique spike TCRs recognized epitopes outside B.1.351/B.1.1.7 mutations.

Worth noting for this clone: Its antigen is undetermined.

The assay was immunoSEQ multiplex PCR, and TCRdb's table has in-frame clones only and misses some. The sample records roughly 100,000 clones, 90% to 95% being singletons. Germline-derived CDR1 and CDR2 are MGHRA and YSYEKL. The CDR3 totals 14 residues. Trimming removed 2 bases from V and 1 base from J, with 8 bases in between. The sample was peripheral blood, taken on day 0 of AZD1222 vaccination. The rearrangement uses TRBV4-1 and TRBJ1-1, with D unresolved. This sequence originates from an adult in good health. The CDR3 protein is CASSQRTPNTEAFF. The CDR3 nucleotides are TGCGCCAGCAGCCAACGGACGCCGAACACTGAAGCTTTCTTT.